The source of this T cell receptor beta chain is a study of cytomegalovirus exposure and HLA in healthy donors. Study background: About 200 million T cells yielded 117 million unique TCR beta sequences in earlier analysis. Ancestry clustering placed about 86% of under 450 genotyped donors in the Caucasian-associated cluster. Whole-study results and caveats: A later analysis by the authors found several of the most significant clusters apparently linked to common viral pathogens. In a later analysis, productive TCRs from donors in an Asian-associated ancestry cluster reportedly carried fewer N-insertions than the cohort mean.

Germline V gene data show CDR1 as SEHNR and CDR2 as FQNEAQ (reference sequence). The V end lost 6 bases, the J end lost 0 bases, and 21 bases lay between the germline ends. This CDR3 contains 18 residues. Researchers ran the PCR with 60 Vbeta and 13 Jbeta primers. The protocol was immunoSEQ multiplex PCR, while the TCRdb copy is restricted to in-frame clones and leaves out a portion. The sample holds 200,000 to 250,000 clones, about 75% seen once. About this clone: Its antigen remains unidentified.

The rearrangement uses TRBV7-9 and TRBJ2-1, with a tentative D call TRBD1 (6 bases). Sequencing used PBMCs. This receptor was taken from a man younger than 30 in good health and CMV-seronegative. CDR3 DNA sequence: TGTGCCAGCAGTTCTAAGGACAGTAGCTTTAACTCCTACAATGAGCAGTTCTTC. The encoded protein is CASSSKDSSFNSYNEQFF.